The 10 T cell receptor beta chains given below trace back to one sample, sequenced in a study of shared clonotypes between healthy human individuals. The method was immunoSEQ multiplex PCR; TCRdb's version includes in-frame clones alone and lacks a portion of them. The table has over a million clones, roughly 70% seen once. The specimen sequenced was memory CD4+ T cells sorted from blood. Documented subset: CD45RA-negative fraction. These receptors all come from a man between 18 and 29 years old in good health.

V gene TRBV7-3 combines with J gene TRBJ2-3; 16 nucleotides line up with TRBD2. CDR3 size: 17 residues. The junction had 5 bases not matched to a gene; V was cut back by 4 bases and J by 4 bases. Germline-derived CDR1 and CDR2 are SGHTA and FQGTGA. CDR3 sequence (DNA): TGTGCCAGCAGCTCGGGACTAGCGGGGGGGCCCGCAGATACGCAGTATTTT. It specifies CASSSGLAGGPADTQYF.

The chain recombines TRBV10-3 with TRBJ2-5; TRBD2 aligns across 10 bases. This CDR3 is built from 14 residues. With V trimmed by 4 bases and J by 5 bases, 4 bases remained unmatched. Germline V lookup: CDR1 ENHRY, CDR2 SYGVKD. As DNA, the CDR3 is TGTGCCATCAGTGCCGCGACTAGCGGGGAGACCCAGTACTTC. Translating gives CAISAATSGETQYF.

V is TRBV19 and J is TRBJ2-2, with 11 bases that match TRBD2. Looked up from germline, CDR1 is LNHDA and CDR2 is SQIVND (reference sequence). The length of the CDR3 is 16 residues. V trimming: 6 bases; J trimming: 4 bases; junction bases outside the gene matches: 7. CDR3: CASRYGTSGFTGELFF. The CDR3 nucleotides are TGTGCCAGTAGGTACGGGACTAGCGGTTTCACCGGGGAGCTGTTTTTT.

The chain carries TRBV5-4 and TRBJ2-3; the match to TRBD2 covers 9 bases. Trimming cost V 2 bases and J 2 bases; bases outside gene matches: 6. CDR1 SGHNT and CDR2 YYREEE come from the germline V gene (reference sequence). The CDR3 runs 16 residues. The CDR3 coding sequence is TGTGCCAGCAGCTTAAGACTAGCGGAATCCACAGATACGCAGTATTTT. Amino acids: CASSLRLAESTDTQYF.

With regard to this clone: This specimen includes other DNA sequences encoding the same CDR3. CDR3 coding DNA: TGCGCCAGCAGCTTGGCCTCTGGGGGAACTGAAGCTTTCTTT. This gives the protein CASSLASGGTEAFF. This rearrangement joins TRBV5-1 to TRBJ1-1, with a tentative D call TRBD1 (5 bases). With 0 bases removed from V and 5 bases from J, the gap between germline ends came to 11 bases. In germline, CDR1 is SGHRS, CDR2 YFSETQ. The CDR3 spans 14 residues.

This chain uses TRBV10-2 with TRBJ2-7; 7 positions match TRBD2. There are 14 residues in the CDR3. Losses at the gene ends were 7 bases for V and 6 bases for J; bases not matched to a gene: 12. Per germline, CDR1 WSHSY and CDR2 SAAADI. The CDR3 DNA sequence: TGCGCCAGCATGGTAGGGAGGGCCCTCGGCGAGCAGTACTTC. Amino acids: CASMVGRALGEQYF.

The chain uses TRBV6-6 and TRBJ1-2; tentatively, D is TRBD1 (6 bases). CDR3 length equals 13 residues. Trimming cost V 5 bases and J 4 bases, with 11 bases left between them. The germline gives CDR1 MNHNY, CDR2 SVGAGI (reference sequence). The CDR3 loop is CASSQSGVYGYTF. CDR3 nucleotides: TGTGCCAGCAGTCAGTCAGGGGTCTATGGCTACACCTTC.

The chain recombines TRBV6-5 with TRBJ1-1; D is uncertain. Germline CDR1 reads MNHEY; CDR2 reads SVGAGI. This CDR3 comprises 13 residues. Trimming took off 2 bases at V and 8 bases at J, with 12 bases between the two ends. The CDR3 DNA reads TGTGCCAGCAGTTACGGGGAGCCGCGAGAAGCTTTCTTT. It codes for CASSYGEPREAFF.

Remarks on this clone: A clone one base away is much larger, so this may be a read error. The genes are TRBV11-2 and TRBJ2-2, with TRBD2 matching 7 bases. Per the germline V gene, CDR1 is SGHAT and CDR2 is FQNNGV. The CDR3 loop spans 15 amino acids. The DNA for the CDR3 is TGTGCCAGCAGCTCTCTAGCGGCGAACACCGGGAAGCTGTTTTTT. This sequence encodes CASSSLAANTGKLFF.

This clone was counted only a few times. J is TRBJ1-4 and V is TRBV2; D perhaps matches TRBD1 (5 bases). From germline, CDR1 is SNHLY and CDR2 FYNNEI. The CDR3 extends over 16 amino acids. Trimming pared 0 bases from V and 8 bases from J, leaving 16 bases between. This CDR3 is CASSEAGGAPVEKLFF. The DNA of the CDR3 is TGTGCCAGCAGTGAAGCAGGAGGGGCGCCGGTGGAAAAACTGTTTTTT.